The T cell receptor (beta chain) under discussion was sequenced for a study of blood T cell repertoires in COVID-19. Study information: Acute and convalescent COVID-19 specimens originated in the United States, Italy and Spain.

This clone appeared once. Original analysis: Nucleated cell counts were estimated from reference gene primer amplification. The assay was immunoSEQ multiplex PCR, and TCRdb's table has in-frame clones only and misses some. V and J calls plus clone size are reproduced from that table; the DNA served to infer D and trimming. The sample lists more than 90,000 clones, 75% to 85% seen once, with approximately 9.3% in the top ten. The CDR3 extends over 16 amino acids. V was clipped by 5 bases and J by 2 bases, with 18 bases between them. The V gene's germline CDR1 is MDHEN and CDR2 SYDVKM. The rearrangement links TRBV28 to TRBJ1-1; the D gene is possibly TRBD1 (5 bases). Sequencing was carried out using peripheral blood. The TCR comes from a woman older than 75 with acute or convalescent COVID-19. The CDR3 loop is CASSLPWGRGNTEAFF. In nucleotides, the CDR3 is TGTGCCAGCAGTCTCCCCTGGGGTAGGGGTAACACTGAAGCTTTCTTT.